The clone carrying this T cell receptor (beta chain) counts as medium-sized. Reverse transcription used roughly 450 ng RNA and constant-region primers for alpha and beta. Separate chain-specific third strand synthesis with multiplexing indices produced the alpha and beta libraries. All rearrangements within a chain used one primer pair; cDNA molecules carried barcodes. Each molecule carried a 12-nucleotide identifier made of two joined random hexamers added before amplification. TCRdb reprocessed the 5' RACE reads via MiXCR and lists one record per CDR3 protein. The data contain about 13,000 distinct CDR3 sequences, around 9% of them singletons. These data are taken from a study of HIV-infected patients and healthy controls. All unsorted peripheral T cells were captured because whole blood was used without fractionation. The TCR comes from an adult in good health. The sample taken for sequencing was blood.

DNA for the CDR3: TGCAGTGCTACCCGGGCCCCGGATCCCTATGGCTACACCTTC. This encodes CSATRAPDPYGYTF. The chain has TRBV20-1 and TRBJ1-2; D remains unclear. The germline CDR1 and CDR2 sequences are DFQATT and SNEGSKA (reference sequence). The V end was cut by 4 bases, the J end by 4 bases, with 16 bases between. This CDR3 spans 14 amino acids.